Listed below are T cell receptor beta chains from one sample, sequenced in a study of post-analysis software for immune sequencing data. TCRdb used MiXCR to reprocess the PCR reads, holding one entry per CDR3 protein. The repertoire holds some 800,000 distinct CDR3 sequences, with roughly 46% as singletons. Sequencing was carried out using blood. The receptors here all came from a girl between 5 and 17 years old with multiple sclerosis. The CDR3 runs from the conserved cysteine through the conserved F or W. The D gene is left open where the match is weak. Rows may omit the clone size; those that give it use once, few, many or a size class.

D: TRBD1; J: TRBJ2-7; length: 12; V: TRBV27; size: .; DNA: TGTGCCAGCGGGACAGGGCTATACGAGCAGTACTTC; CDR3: CASGTGLYEQYF
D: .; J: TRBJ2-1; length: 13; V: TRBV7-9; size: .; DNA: TGTGCCAGCAGCTTAGGTACCAGTCAAGAGCAGTTCTTC; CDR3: CASSLGTSQEQFF
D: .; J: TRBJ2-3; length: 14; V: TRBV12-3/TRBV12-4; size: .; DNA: TGTGCCAACAGTTTAGCTACTGACCCCGATACGCAGTATTTT; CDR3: CANSLATDPDTQYF
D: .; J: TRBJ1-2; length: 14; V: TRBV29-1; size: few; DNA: TGCAGCGTTGAAGACAGGGGACGGAACTATGGCTACACCTTC; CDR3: CSVEDRGRNYGYTF
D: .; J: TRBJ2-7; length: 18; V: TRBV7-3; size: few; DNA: TGTGCCAGCAGCTTAGACTTGAGACAGCTCCTGGCTGGGTACGAGCAGTACTTC; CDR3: CASSLDLRQLLAGYEQYF
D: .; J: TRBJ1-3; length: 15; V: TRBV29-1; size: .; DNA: TGCAGCGCCCTACCAAGAGATCAAACGGGAAACACCATATATTTT; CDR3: CSALPRDQTGNTIYF
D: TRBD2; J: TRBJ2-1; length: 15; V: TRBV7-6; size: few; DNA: TGTGCCAGCAGCTCTACCGTGACTAGCGCGGGTGAGCAGTTCTTC; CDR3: CASSSTVTSAGEQFF
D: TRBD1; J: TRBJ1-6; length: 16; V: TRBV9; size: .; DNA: TGTGCCAGCAGCGGAGAGACCGGGACAGTAAATCCACCCCTCCACTTT; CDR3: CASSGETGTVNPPLHF
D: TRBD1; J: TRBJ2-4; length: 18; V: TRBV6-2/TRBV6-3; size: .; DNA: TGTGCCAGCAGTTACGGGACAGCCGCCGGTTGGGCCAAAAACATTCAGTACTTC; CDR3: CASSYGTAAGWAKNIQYF
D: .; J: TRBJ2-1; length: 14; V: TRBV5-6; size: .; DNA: TGTGCCAGCAGCCATCCTGACTCCTACAATGAGCAGTTCTTC; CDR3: CASSHPDSYNEQFF
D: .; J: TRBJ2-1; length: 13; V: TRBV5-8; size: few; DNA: TGTGCCAGCAGCTTCGGGGAATACAATGGGCAGTTCTTC; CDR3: CASSFGEYNGQFF
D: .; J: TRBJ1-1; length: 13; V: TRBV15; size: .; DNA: TGTGCCACCAGCAGTAATACGAACACTGAAGCTTTCTTT; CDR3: CATSSNTNTEAFF
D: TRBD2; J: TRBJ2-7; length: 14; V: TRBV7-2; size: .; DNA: TGTGCCAGCAGCTCGGGACTAGGGGCCTACGAGCAGTACTTC; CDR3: CASSSGLGAYEQYF
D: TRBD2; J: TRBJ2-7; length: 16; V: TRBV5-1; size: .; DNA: TGCGCCAGCAGCGGACGGACTAGCGGGAGGGAGAGTGAGCAGTACTTC; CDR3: CASSGRTSGRESEQYF
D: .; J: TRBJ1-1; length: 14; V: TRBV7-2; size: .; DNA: TGTGCCAGCAGCCTACGGATGACGTACACTGAAGCTTTCTTT; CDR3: CASSLRMTYTEAFF
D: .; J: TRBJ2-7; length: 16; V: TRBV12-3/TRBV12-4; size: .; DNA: TGTGCCAGCAGTTTTTTAGCGCCTGAGTCGCCCTACGAGCAGTACTTC; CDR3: CASSFLAPESPYEQYF
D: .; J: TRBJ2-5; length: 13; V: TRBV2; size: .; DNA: TGTGCCAGCAGATTGGGGGACCAAGAGACCCAGTACTTC; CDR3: CASRLGDQETQYF
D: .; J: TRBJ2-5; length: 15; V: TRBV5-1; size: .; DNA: TGCGCCAGCAGCTTGAACAGAAACGATTACAATGAGCAGTACTTC; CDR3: CASSLNRNDYNEQYF
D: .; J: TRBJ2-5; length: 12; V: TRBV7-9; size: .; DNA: TGTGCCAGCAGCTTTCCTCACAATGAGCAGTACTTC; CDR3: CASSFPHNEQYF
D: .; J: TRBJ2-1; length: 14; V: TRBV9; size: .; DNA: TGTGCCAGCAGCACATCGGGAACTACCGGTGAGCAGTTCTTC; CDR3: CASSTSGTTGEQFF
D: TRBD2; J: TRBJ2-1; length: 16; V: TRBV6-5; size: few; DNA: TGTGCCAGCAACCCATCGGGGGCGGGAGGAGCCCATGAGCAGTTCTTC; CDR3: CASNPSGAGGAHEQFF
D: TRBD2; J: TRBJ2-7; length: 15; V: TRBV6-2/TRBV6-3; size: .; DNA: TGTGCCAGCAGTTACGACGGGACTAGCGGCTACGAGCAGTACTTC; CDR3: CASSYDGTSGYEQYF
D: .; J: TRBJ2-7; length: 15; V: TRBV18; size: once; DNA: TGTGCCAGCTCACCATTAGGGGGAAGCCAAGAGGCCCAGTACTTC; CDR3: CASSPLGGSQEAQYF
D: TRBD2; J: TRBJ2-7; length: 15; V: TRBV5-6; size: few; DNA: TGTGCCAGCAGCGCACGACTAGCGGGAATCCACGAGCAGTACTTC; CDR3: CASSARLAGIHEQYF
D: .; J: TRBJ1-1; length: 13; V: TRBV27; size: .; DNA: TGTGCCAGCAGTTTAGCTGAGGACACTGAAGCTTTCTTT; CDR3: CASSLAEDTEAFF
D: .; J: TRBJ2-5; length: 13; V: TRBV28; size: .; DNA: TGTGCCAGCAGTCGCGGAGACCAAGAGACCCAGTACTTC; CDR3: CASSRGDQETQYF
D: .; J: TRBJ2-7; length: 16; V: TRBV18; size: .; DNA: TGTGCCAGCTCACCCGGTCCGGGACTCAGCTCCTACGAGCAGTACTTC; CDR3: CASSPGPGLSSYEQYF
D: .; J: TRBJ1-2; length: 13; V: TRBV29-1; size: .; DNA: TGCAGCGTTGAGCTTGGGACCACTATTGGCTACACCTTC; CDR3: CSVELGTTIGYTF
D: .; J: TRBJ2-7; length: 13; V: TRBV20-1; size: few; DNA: TGCAGTGCTCGCCGGAAGTCGTCCTACGAGCAGTACTTC; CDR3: CSARRKSSYEQYF
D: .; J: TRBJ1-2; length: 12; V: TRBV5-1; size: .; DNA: TGCGCCAGCAGCTCCACCACCTTCGGCTACACCTTC; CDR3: CASSSTTFGYTF
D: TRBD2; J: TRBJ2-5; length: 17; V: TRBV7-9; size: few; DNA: TGTGCCAGCAGCCCGGGGACTAGCGGGAGAGACCAAGAGACCCAGTACTTC; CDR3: CASSPGTSGRDQETQYF
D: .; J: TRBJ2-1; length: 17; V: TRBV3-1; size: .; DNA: TGTGCCAGCAGCCAAACTGCAGGGTTATCAGGCTACAATGAGCAGTTCTTC; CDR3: CASSQTAGLSGYNEQFF
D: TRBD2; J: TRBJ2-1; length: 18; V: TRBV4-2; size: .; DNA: TGTGCCAGCAGCCAGGACGGGGGGCTAGCGGGACTCTACAATGAGCAGTTCTTC; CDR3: CASSQDGGLAGLYNEQFF